Below are 29 T cell receptor beta chains sequenced from a single sample in a study of T cells in Graves' hyperthyroidism and ophthalmopathy. TCR beta CDR3 region amplification was performed from RNA transcripts. A set of HTBI primers served as the primers for a first-round RT-PCR of the TCR CDR3. Each CDR3 protein gets one entry after TCRdb re-called the multiplex PCR reads with MiXCR. The table lists about 380,000 distinct CDR3 sequences, approximately 17% of them singletons. The sample was blood. The receptor set was obtained from a man aged 18 to 35 with Graves' ophthalmopathy.

At least ten counts were recorded for this clonotype. The genes are TRBV7-2 and TRBJ1-2; D gene ambiguous. Germline V CDR1 and CDR2: SGHTA, FQGNSA. The CDR3 consists of 12 residues. The V end lost 5 bases, the J end lost 6 bases, and 10 bases lay between the germline ends. Written as DNA, the CDR3 is TGTGCCAGCAGCCGGACTATAGATGGCTACACCTTC. Protein sequence: CASSRTIDGYTF.

The chain couples TRBV12-3 or TRBV12-4 to TRBJ2-3, with 11 bases identical to TRBD2. V lost 6 bases, J lost 13 bases, and 12 bases stayed unmatched. CDR3 size: 14 residues. For the CDR3, the DNA is TGTGCCAGCAGGGGACCCGTGACTAGCGGGAAGGAGTATTTT. This sequence encodes CASRGPVTSGKEYF.

The CDR3 region is CASNAAGAYNEQFF. As DNA, the CDR3 is TGTGCCAGCAACGCAGCGGGTGCGTACAATGAGCAGTTCTTC. The chain carries TRBV5-6 and TRBJ2-1, with D possibly being TRBD2 (6 bases). This CDR3 region has 14 residues. V shed 6 bases and J shed 4 bases, with 14 bases lying between them. Germline CDR1 and CDR2: SGHDT and YYEEEE.

This clonotype was seen ten or more times. The gene calls are TRBV6-1 and TRBJ1-5; D uncertain. The CDR3 spans 13 residues. V was shortened by 5 bases and J by 7 bases, with 12 bases between the two germline ends. CDR1 is MNHNS, CDR2 SASEGT, per germline. The CDR3 DNA reads as TGTGCCAGCAGTCCGGACTTACAGCAGCCCCAGCATTTT. Its translation is CASSPDLQQPQHF.

The V gene is TRBV6-1, the J gene TRBJ2-7, with 8 bases that match TRBD1. This CDR3 is built from 19 residues. J gave up 2 bases and V 7 bases, and 22 bases lay outside the gene matches. The germline V gene has CDR1 MNHNS and CDR2 SASEGT. The DNA of the CDR3 is TGTGCCAGCAATACGCGCGGGACAGGTGCATATTATTGGACCTACGAGCAGTACTTC. Its translation is CASNTRGTGAYYWTYEQYF.

The rearrangement joins TRBV7-9 to TRBJ1-6, with a tentative D call TRBD1 (5 bases). CDR3 length: 13 amino acids. Germline CDR1 and CDR2: SEHNR and FQNEAQ (reference sequence). V shed 9 bases and J shed 11 bases, with 17 bases lying between them. The CDR3 is CASRAGLWTPLHF. The CDR3 coding sequence is TGTGCCAGTCGAGCAGGGCTTTGGACACCCCTCCACTTT.

The chain recombines TRBV27 with TRBJ2-6; the match to TRBD1 covers 7 bases. This CDR3 has 16 residues. Per germline, CDR1 MNHEY and CDR2 SMNVEV (reference sequence). Trimming took 2 bases from V and 3 from J; bases not matched to a gene: 4. CDR3 DNA sequence: TGTGCCAGCAGTTTAAAGGGGGCAGGTGGGGCCAACGTCCTGACTTTC. Translated, it gives CASSLKGAGGANVLTF.

This chain connects TRBV5-1 to TRBJ1-1; D not resolved. The CDR3 covers 15 residues. Germline assignment: CDR1 SGHRS and CDR2 YFSETQ. The germline V and J ends were trimmed by 5 bases and 1 base, with 15 bases remaining between them. The CDR3 loop reads CASRPGPEENTEAFF. The CDR3 bases are TGCGCCAGCAGGCCGGGCCCGGAGGAGAACACTGAAGCTTTCTTT.

This clonotype was found many times. The gene calls are TRBV28 and TRBJ1-5; D possibly corresponds to TRBD1 (5 bases). The germline gives CDR1 MDHEN, CDR2 SYDVKM. The CDR3 consists of 17 residues. V shed 3 bases and J shed 2 bases, with 17 bases lying between them. The CDR3 loop reads CASSFGAGLGGNQPQHF. The CDR3, as DNA: TGTGCCAGCAGTTTTGGAGCAGGGTTGGGTGGCAATCAGCCCCAGCATTTT.

This clonotype was seen ten or more times. The J gene is TRBJ1-4, the V gene TRBV11-2; 11 nucleotides line up with TRBD1. Germline V gives CDR1 SGHAT, CDR2 FQNNGV. This CDR3 is 16 amino acids long. After removal of 5 bases from V and 7 bases from J, the junction contained 9 bases not matched to a gene. The CDR3 DNA reads TGTGCCAGCAGCCCGGACAGGGGGCTCGGCGGTGAAAAACTGTTTTTT. It yields the protein CASSPDRGLGGEKLFF.

This clonotype was counted many times. The gene calls are TRBV6-1 and TRBJ1-5; a weak D match, TRBD1 (5 bases). Germline CDR1 reads MNHNS; CDR2 reads SASEGT. V lost 8 bases, J lost 6 bases, and 26 bases lay in between. The CDR3 is 17 amino acids. CDR3 bases: TGTGCCAGCTACAAAGACCCGAGCAGGGATTCCGGTCAGCCCCAGCATTTT. Encoded protein: CASYKDPSRDSGQPQHF.

J is TRBJ2-3 and V is TRBV12-3 or TRBV12-4; tentative D call: TRBD2 (6 bases). Trimming stripped 5 bases from V and 1 base from J, with 19 bases between. CDR3 length: 17 residues. The CDR3: CASSDPFGWGGTDTQYF. CDR3 nucleotide sequence: TGTGCCAGCAGTGACCCGTTTGGGTGGGGGGGCACAGATACGCAGTATTTT.

In this sample, this clonotype turned up many times. The chain has TRBV20-1 and TRBJ2-4, with 10 bases matching TRBD1. This CDR3 is built from 15 residues. Germline CDR1 reads DFQATT; CDR2 reads SNEGSKA (reference sequence). With V trimmed by 5 bases and J by 8 bases, 12 bases remained unmatched. The CDR3 bases are TGCAGTGCTCGCCGCGACAGGGGGCTGGGGGACATTCAGTACTTC. As protein: CSARRDRGLGDIQYF.

The V gene is TRBV9, the J gene TRBJ1-6; D call uncertain. The CDR3 totals 14 residues. CDR1 and CDR2 from the germline V gene are SGDLS and YYNGEE. Trimming shortened V by 3 bases and J by 3 bases, and 7 bases separated the two germline ends. For the CDR3, the DNA is TGTGCCAGCAGCGAGGACCGCTATAATTCACCCCTCCACTTT. As protein: CASSEDRYNSPLHF.

This clonotype was seen many times. CDR3 region: CASSRTQETQYF. For the CDR3, the DNA is TGTGCCAGCAGCCGGACCCAAGAGACCCAGTACTTC. The V gene is TRBV3-1, the J gene TRBJ2-5, with unresolved D. V lost 4 bases and J lost 1, with 4 bases in between. Germline V gives CDR1 LGHDT, CDR2 YNNKEL (reference sequence). This CDR3 has 12 residues.

This clonotype was recorded many times. The V gene is TRBV18, the J gene TRBJ2-1, with 7 bases lining up with TRBD2. The CDR3 loop spans 15 amino acids. V shed 1 base and J 7 bases; nucleotides not matched to a gene: 7. Germline V gene lookup returns CDR1 KGHSH and CDR2 LQKENI. CDR3 loop: CASSPQRGRDNEQFF. The CDR3 nucleotides read TGTGCCAGCTCACCACAGCGGGGCCGAGATAATGAGCAGTTCTTC.

This clonotype was recorded a few times. CDR3 bases: TGTGCCAGCAGTTTGTCTGCGGGCGGCTACACCTTC. Protein sequence: CASSLSAGGYTF. V usage is TRBV12-3 or TRBV12-4 and J usage is TRBJ1-2; no firm D call. The CDR3 runs to 12 residues. V was shortened by 3 bases and J by 8 bases, with 10 bases between the two germline ends.

In regard to this clonotype: This sequence may be a read error, since a much larger clone differs from it by one base. The V gene is TRBV10-3, the J gene TRBJ2-1; the match to TRBD2 covers 8 bases. The better agreement between TRBJ2-7 and the DNA end casts doubt on the J call. Germline V gene sequence: CDR1 ENHRY, CDR2 SYGVKD. CDR3 length: 15 residues. This CDR3 reads CAISDTGGTSNEQYF. The CDR3 DNA sequence: TGTGCCATCAGTGACACGGGGGGGACGAGTAATGAGCAGTACTTC.

This chain connects TRBV7-8 to TRBJ1-4; the D gene is possibly TRBD1 (5 bases). V was trimmed by 4 bases and J by 8 bases, leaving 14 bases between them. From germline, CDR1 is SGHVS and CDR2 FQNEAQ. CDR3 length: 14 residues. CDR3: CASSSGRLGEKLFF. The CDR3 DNA reads TGTGCCAGCAGCTCAGGGCGACTAGGGGAAAAACTGTTTTTT.

V gene TRBV28 combines with J gene TRBJ2-7; D is possibly TRBD2 (7 bases). The CDR3 spans 16 residues. Trimming cost V 5 bases and J 7 bases, with 24 bases left between them. CDR1 is MDHEN and CDR2 is SYDVKM in the germline V gene. The DNA for the CDR3 is TGTGCCAGCAGTCCCCTCCTCGGACGGGGGGCGTTAGAGCAGTACTTC. This sequence encodes CASSPLLGRGALEQYF.

This chain links TRBV2 with TRBJ1-4, with D possibly TRBD1 on 5 matching bases. The V gene lost 6 bases and the J gene lost 5 bases, with 13 bases spanning the gap. Germline V CDR1 and CDR2: SNHLY, FYNNEI. This CDR3 has 14 amino acids. The CDR3 here is CASRSGRQNEKLFF. The CDR3 coding sequence is TGTGCCAGCAGATCGGGACGGCAGAATGAAAAACTGTTTTTT.

CDR3 sequence: CASSPWSTGTSGGAGQETQYF. The CDR3, as DNA: TGTGCCAGCAGCCCATGGTCCACCGGGACTAGCGGGGGGGCTGGACAAGAGACCCAGTACTTC. The V and J genes are TRBV4-2 and TRBJ2-5; 16 nucleotides line up with TRBD2. Trimming cost V 4 bases and J 2 bases; bases outside gene matches: 16. The germline CDR1 and CDR2 sequences are LGHNA and YNFKEQ. The length of the CDR3 is 21 residues.

This clonotype was recorded at least ten times. This chain uses TRBV7-9 with TRBJ2-3, with 12 bases aligning to TRBD2. Germline V CDR1 and CDR2: SEHNR, FQNEAQ (reference sequence). CDR3 length: 18 residues. Losses at the gene ends were 5 bases for V and 6 bases for J; bases not matched to a gene: 15. The CDR3 region has the DNA TGTGCCAGCAGCCGCATCGGACTAGCGGGGTGGAATATGGATACGCAGTATTTT. This codes for CASSRIGLAGWNMDTQYF.

This clonotype has just a few counts. The rearrangement links TRBV29-1 to TRBJ1-1; D ambiguous. V dropped 2 bases and J dropped 4 bases, with 11 bases sitting between them. CDR1 SQVTM and CDR2 ANQGSEA come from the germline V gene. The CDR3 loop spans 13 amino acids. The CDR3 spells CSVERGFRTEAFF. CDR3 sequence (DNA): TGCAGCGTTGAAAGAGGGTTCCGCACTGAAGCTTTCTTT.

Ten or more counts support this clonotype. The J gene is TRBJ2-5, the V gene TRBV20-1; either TRBD1 or TRBD2 may fit D (6 bases each). Germline CDR1 and CDR2: DFQATT and SNEGSKA (reference sequence). This CDR3 region has 13 residues. Trimming pared 6 bases from V and 4 bases from J, leaving 15 bases between. CDR3 protein: CSAGEAGVETQYF. DNA for the CDR3: TGCAGTGCCGGGGAGGCAGGGGTAGAGACCCAGTACTTC.

This clonotype was recorded at least ten times. The CDR3 loop is CASTTPEGALNEAFF. The CDR3 DNA reads as TGTGCCAGCACCACCCCCGAGGGGGCGCTGAATGAAGCTTTCTTT. The rearrangement joins TRBV11-2 to TRBJ1-1, with TRBD1 matching 7 bases. CDR3 length equals 15 residues. V lost 7 bases to trimming and J lost 7 bases; unmatched junction nucleotides: 15. CDR1 SGHAT and CDR2 FQNNGV come from the germline V gene. Full variable domain (rest looked up from reference TRBV11-2 and TRBJ1-1): EAGVAQSPRYKIIEKRQSVAFWCNPISGHATLYWYQQILGQGPKLLIQFQNNGVVDDSQLPKDRFSAERLKGVDSTLKIQPAKLEDSAVYLCASTTPEGALNEAFFGQGTRLTVV.

This clonotype has a count of ten or more. The chain employs TRBV11-3 and TRBJ2-1, with TRBD1 identical over 9 bases. The germline CDR1 and CDR2 sequences are SGHNT and YENEEA. The CDR3 length is 16 residues. J lost 4 bases, V lost 5 bases, and 9 bases had no gene match. DNA of the CDR3: TGTGCCAGCAGCCCCAGGGCGGACAGGGGATACAATGAGCAGTTCTTC. This sequence encodes CASSPRADRGYNEQFF. The full variable domain, completed using reference TRBV11-3 and TRBJ2-1, is EAGVVQSPRYKIIEKKQPVAFWCNPISGHNTLYWYLQNLGQGPELLIRYENEEAVDDSQLPKDRFSAERLKGVDSTLKIQPAELGDSAVYLCASSPRADRGYNEQFFGPGTRLTVL.

This clonotype was observed at least ten times. The J gene is TRBJ2-5, the V gene TRBV11-2; possibly TRBD2 for D (7 bases). Germline V gives CDR1 SGHAT, CDR2 FQNNGV. The CDR3 loop spans 15 amino acids. V was shortened by 3 bases and J by 1 base, with 12 bases between the two germline ends. Here the CDR3 reads CASSLGGGAQETQYF. DNA for the CDR3: TGTGCCAGCAGCTTGGGAGGGGGGGCCCAAGAGACCCAGTACTTC.

This clonotype was counted a few times. The V gene is TRBV9, the J gene TRBJ2-3; tentative D call: TRBD2 (5 bases). V was trimmed by 2 bases and J by 0 bases, leaving 7 bases between them. Germline CDR1 reads SGDLS; CDR2 reads YYNGEE. The CDR3 runs to 14 residues. The CDR3 coding sequence is TGTGCCAGCAGCGTGGGGAGTAGCACAGATACGCAGTATTTT. This codes for CASSVGSSTDTQYF.